This T cell receptor beta chain was recorded in a study of vaccination and CD4 T cells after COVID-19. As for the study in general: Spike peptides, overlapping and drawn from SARS-CoV-2, HCoV-NL63, HCoV-OC43 and HCoV-229E, were used to stimulate cells.

The Oncomine TCR Beta short-read assay sequenced DNA from cultured CD4+ T cells. Each CDR3 protein gets one entry after TCRdb re-called the PCR reads with MiXCR. This table holds about 4,200 distinct CDR3 sequences, 21% found once. The treatment: approximately nine-day PBMC culture with coronavirus spike peptide pools or control peptides (ViraFEST assay). By sample share, this clonotype is medium-sized. What it recognizes is unknown. Trimming shortened V by 1 base and J by 3 bases, and 10 bases separated the two germline ends. Germline-derived CDR1 and CDR2 are DFQATT and SNEGSKA (reference sequence). The CDR3 extends over 15 amino acids.

What was sequenced was CD4+ T cells from blood, cultured in vitro. The TCR sequence derives from a human donor who had recovered from COVID-19. J is TRBJ1-6 and V is TRBV20-1, with D unresolved. CDR3 sequence (DNA): TGCAGTGCTAGAGTTGGACCGCTCTATAATTCACCCCTCCACTTT. Amino acid sequence: CSARVGPLYNSPLHF.